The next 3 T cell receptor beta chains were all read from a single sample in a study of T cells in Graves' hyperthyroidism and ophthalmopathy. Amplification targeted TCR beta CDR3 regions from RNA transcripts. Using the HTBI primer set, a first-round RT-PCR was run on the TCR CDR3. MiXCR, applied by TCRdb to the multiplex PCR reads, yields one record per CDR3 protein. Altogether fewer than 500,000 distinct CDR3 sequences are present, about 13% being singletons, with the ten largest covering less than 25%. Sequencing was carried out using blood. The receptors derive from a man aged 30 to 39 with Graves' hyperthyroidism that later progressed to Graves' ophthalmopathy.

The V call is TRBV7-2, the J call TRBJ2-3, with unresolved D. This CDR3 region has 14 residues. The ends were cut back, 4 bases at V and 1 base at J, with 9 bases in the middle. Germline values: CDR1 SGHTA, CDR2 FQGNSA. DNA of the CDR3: TGTGCCAGCAGCTCTGGCAGACGCACAGATACGCAGTATTTT. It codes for CASSSGRRTDTQYF.

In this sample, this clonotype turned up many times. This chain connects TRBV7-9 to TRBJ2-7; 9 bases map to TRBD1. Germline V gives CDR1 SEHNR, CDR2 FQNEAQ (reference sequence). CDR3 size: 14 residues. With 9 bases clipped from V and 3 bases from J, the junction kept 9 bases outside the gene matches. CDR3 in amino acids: CASAGTGKNYEQYF. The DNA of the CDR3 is TGTGCCAGTGCAGGGACAGGGAAAAACTACGAGCAGTACTTC.

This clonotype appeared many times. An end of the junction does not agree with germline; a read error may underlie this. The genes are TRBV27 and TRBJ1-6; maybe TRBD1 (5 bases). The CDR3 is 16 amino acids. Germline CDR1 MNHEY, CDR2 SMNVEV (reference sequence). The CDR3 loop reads CASSSRGSSSNSPLHF. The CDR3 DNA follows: TGTGCCAGCAGTTCGCGGGGCAGTTCCTCTAATTCACCCCTCCACTTT.